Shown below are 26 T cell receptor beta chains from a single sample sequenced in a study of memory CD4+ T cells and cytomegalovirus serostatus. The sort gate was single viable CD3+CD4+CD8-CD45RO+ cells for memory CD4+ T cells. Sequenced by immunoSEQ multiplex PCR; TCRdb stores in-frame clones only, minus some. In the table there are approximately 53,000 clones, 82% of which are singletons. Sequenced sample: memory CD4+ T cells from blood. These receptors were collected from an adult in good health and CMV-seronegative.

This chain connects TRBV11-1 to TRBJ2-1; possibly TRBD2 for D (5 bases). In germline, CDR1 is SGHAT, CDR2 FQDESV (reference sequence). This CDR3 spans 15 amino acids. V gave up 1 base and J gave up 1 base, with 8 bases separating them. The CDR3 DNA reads TGTGCCAGCAGCTTAGAACTAGGTTCCTACAATGAGCAGTTCTTC. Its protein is CASSLELGSYNEQFF.

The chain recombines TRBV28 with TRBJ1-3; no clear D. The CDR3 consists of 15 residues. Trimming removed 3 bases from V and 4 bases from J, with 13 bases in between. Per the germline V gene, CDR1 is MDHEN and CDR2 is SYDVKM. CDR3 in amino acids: CASSLDNLRGNTIYF. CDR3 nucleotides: TGTGCCAGCAGTTTGGATAATCTTCGAGGAAACACCATATATTTT.

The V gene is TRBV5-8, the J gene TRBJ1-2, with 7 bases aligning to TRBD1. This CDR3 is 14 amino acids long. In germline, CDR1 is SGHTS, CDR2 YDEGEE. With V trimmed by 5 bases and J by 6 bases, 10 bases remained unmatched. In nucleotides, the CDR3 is TGTGCCAGCAGTCCCACAGGGGATGGAGATGGCTACACCTTC. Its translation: CASSPTGDGDGYTF.

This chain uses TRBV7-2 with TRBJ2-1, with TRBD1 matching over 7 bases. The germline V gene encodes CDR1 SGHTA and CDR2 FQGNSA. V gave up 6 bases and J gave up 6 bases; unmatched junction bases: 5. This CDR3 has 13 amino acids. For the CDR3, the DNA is TGTGCCAGCAGAAAACAGGGGTTCAATGAGCAGTTCTTC. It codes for CASRKQGFNEQFF.

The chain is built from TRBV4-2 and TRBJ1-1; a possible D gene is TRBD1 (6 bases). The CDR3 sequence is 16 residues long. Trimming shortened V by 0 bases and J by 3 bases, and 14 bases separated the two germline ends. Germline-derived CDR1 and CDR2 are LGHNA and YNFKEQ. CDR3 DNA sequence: TGTGCCAGCAGCCAAGATGGGGGCGGCGGGTACACTGAAGCTTTCTTT. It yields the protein CASSQDGGGGYTEAFF.

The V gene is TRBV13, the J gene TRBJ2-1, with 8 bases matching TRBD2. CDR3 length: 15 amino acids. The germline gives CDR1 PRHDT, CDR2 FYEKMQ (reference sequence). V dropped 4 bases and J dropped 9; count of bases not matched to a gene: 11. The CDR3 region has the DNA TGTGCCAGCAGCTCATCGGGACTAGGCATCAGTGAGCAGTTCTTC. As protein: CASSSSGLGISEQFF.

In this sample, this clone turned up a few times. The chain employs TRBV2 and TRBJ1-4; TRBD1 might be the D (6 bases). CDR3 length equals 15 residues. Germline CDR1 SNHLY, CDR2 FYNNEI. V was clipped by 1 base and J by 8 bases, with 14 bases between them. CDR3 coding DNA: TGTGCCAGCAGTGAAGATGTACAGGGAGGGGAAAAACTGTTTTTT. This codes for CASSEDVQGGEKLFF.

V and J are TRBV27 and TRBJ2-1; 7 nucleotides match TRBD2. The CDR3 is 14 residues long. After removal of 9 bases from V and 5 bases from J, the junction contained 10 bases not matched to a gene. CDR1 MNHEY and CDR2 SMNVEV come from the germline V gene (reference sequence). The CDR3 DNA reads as TGTGCCAGTGAAAGATGGGGGGGTCACAATGAGCAGTTCTTC. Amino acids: CASERWGGHNEQFF.

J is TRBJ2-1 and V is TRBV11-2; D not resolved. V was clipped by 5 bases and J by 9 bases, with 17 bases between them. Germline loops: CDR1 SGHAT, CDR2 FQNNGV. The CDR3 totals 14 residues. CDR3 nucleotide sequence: TGTGCCAGCAGCCAAGGGTTTAGCCAGCTTGAGCAGTTCTTC. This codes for CASSQGFSQLEQFF.

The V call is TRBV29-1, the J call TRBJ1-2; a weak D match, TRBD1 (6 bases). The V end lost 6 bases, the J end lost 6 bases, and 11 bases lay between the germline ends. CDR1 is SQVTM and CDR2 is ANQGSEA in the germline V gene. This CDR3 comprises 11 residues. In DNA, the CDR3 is TGCAGCGTCCGCCCAGGGGATGGCTACACCTTC. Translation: CSVRPGDGYTF.

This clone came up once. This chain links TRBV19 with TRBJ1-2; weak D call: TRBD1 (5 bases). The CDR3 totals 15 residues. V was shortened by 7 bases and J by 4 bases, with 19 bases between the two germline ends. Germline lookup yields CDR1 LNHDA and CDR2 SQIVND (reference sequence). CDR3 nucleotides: TGTGCCAGTACATACGGGTCCGGGGGAATCTATGGCTACACCTTC. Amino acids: CASTYGSGGIYGYTF. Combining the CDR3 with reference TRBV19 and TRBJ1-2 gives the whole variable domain DGGITQSPKYLFRKEGQNVTLSCEQNLNHDAMYWYRQDPGQGLRLIYYSQIVNDFQKGDIAEGYSVSREKKESFPLTVTSAQKNPTAFYLCASTYGSGGIYGYTFGSGTRLTVV.

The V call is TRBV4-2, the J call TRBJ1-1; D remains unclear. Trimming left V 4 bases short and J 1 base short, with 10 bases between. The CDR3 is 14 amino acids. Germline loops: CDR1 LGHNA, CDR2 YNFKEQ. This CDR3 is CASSPLGKNTEAFF. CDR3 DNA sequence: TGTGCCAGCAGCCCCCTAGGGAAGAACACTGAAGCTTTCTTT.

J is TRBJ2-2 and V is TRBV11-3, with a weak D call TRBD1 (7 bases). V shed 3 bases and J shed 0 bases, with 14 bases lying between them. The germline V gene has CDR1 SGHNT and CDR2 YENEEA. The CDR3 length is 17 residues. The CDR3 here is CASSLGGGTANTGELFF. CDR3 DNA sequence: TGTGCCAGCAGCTTGGGGGGTGGGACAGCGAACACCGGGGAGCTGTTTTTT.

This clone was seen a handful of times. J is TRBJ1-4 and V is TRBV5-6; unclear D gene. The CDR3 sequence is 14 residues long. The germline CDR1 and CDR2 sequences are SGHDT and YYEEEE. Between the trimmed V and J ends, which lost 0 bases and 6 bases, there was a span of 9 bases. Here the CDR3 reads CASSLVGSYEKLFF. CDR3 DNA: TGTGCCAGCAGCTTGGTCGGGTCTTATGAAAAACTGTTTTTT.

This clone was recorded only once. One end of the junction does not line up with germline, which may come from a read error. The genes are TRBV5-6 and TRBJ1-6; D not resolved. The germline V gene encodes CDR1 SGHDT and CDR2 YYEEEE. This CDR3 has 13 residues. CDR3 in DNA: TGTGTCAGCGGAAGCTCCTATAATTCACCCCTCCACTTT. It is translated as CVSGSSYNSPLHF. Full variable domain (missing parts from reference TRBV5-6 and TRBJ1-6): DAGVTQSPTHLIKTRGQQVTLRCSPKSGHDTVSWYQQALGQGPQFIFQYYEEEERQRGNFPDRFSGHQFPNYSSELNVNALLLGDSALYLCVSGSSYNSPLHFGNGTRLTVT.

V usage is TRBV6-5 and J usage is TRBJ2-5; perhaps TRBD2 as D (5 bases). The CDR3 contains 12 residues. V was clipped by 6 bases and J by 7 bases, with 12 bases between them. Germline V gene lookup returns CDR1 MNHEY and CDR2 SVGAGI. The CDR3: CASRQTTGTQYF. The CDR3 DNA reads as TGTGCCAGCAGACAGACTACGGGGACCCAGTACTTC.

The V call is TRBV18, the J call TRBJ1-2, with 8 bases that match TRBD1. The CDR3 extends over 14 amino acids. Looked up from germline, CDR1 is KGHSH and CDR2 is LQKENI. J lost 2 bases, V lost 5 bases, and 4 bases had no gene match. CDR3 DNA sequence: TGTGCCAGCTCAGCGGACAGGGAGAACTATGGCTACACCTTC. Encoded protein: CASSADRENYGYTF.

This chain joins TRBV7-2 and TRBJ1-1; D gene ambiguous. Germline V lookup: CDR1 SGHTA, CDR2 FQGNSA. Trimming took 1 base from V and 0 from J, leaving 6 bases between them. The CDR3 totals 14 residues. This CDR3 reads CASSLGGLNTEAFF. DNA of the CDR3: TGTGCCAGCAGCTTAGGCGGTTTGAACACTGAAGCTTTCTTT.

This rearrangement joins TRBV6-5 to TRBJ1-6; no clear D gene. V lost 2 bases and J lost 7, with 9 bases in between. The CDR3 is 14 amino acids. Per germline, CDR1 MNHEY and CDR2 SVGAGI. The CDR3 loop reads CASSYTTPNSPLHF. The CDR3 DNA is TGTGCCAGCAGTTACACCACCCCGAATTCACCCCTCCACTTT.

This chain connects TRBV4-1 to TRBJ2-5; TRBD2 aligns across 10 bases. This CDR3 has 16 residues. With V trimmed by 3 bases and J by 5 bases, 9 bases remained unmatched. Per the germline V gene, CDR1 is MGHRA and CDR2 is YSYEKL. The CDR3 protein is CASSQRQAGGKETQYF. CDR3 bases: TGCGCCAGCAGCCAGCGGCAAGCGGGGGGGAAGGAGACCCAGTACTTC.

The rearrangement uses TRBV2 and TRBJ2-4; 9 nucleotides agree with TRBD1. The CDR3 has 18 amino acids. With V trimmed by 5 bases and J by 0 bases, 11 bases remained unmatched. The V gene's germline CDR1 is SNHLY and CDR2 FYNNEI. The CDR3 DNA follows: TGTGCCAGCAGTAAAACCATGGACAGGGGATTAGCCAAAAACATTCAGTACTTC. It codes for CASSKTMDRGLAKNIQYF.

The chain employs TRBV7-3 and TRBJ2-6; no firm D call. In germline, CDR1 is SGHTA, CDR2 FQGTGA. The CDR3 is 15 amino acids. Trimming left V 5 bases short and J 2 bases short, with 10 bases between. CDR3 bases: TGTGCCAGCAGCAAACCAGGCGCTGGGGCCAACGTCCTGACTTTC. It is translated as CASSKPGAGANVLTF.

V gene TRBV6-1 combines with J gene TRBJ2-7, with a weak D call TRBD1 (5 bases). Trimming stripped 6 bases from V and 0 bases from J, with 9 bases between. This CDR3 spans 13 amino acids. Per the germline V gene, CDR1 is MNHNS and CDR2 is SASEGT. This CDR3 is CASRDSLSYEQYF. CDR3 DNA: TGTGCCAGCAGAGACAGCCTCTCCTACGAGCAGTACTTC.

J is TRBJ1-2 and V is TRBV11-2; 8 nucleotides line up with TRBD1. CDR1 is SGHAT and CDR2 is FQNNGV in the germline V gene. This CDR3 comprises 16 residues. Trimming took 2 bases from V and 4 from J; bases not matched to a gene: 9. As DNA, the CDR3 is TGTGCCAGCAGCTTACAGACAGGGGATGAGATCTATGGCTACACCTTC. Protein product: CASSLQTGDEIYGYTF.

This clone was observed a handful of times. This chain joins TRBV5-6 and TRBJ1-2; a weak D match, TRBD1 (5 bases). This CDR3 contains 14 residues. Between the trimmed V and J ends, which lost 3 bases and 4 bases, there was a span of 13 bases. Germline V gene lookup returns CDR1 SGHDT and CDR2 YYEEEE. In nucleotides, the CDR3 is TGTGCCAGCAGCTACCGGGACCGACCCTATGGCTACACCTTC. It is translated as CASSYRDRPYGYTF.

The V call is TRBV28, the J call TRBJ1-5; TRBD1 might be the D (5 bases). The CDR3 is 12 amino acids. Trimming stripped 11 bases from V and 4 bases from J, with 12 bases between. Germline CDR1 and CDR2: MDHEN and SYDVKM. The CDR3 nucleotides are TGTGCCGGGGGTGCGGGGAATCAGCCCCAGCATTTT. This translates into CAGGAGNQPQHF. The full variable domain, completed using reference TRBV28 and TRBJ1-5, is DVKVTQSSRYLVKRTGEKVFLECVQDMDHENMFWYRQDPGLGLRLIYFSYDVKMKEKGDIPEGYSVSREKKERFSLILESASTNQTSMYLCAGGAGNQPQHFGDGTRLSIL.